Each of the 20 T cell receptor beta chains below was sequenced from the same sample in a study of blood T cell repertoires in COVID-19. The repertoire was sequenced with immunoSEQ multiplex PCR; TCRdb's copy has only in-frame clones and lacks some. This repertoire shows hundreds of thousands of clones, around 88% found once; its top ten account for roughly 4%. Sequencing used peripheral blood. The receptor set was obtained from a woman aged 30 to 39 with acute or convalescent COVID-19.

The CDR3 DNA follows: TGTGCCAGCTCCGAGGACAGTAACTATGGCTACACCTTC. Its translation is CASSEDSNYGYTF. This chain links TRBV18 with TRBJ1-2; D is perhaps TRBD1 (6 bases). The CDR3 runs 13 residues. V was trimmed by 6 bases and J by 1 base, leaving 9 bases between them. The germline gives CDR1 KGHSH, CDR2 LQKENI.

This sequence joins TRBV27 and TRBJ1-6; D not certain. CDR3 length: 16 amino acids. Trimming stripped 0 bases from V and 4 bases from J, with 10 bases between. Germline V gives CDR1 MNHEY, CDR2 SMNVEV (reference sequence). CDR3 DNA: TGTGCCAGCAGTTTATCGCAGACTGAATATAATTCACCCCTCCACTTT. It codes for CASSLSQTEYNSPLHF.

The sample holds one count of this clone. The chain links TRBV2 to TRBJ2-1; possible D gene TRBD2, 5 bases. From germline, CDR1 is SNHLY and CDR2 FYNNEI. The CDR3 runs 14 residues. Between the trimmed V and J ends, which lost 5 bases and 5 bases, there was a span of 13 bases. The CDR3 nucleotides are TGTGCCAGCAGTCGGTCAGGAGGAAACAATGAGCAGTTCTTC. Translating it yields CASSRSGGNNEQFF.

The rearrangement uses TRBV15 and TRBJ1-5; D gene uncertain. Trimming cost V 0 bases and J 1 base, with 10 bases left between them. The CDR3 is 16 residues long. Germline V lookup: CDR1 LNHNV, CDR2 YYDKDF (reference sequence). The CDR3 coding sequence is TGTGCCACCAGCAGAGACAGGTCGAAGAGCAATCAGCCCCAGCATTTT. Translation gives CATSRDRSKSNQPQHF.

This clone was recorded a few times. Here the CDR3 DNA reads TGTGCCAGCAAAGAGGGATTGAACACTGAAGCTTTCTTT. This gives the protein CASKEGLNTEAFF. This chain joins TRBV6-6 and TRBJ1-1, with D unclear. Germline CDR1 reads MNHNY; CDR2 reads SVGAGI (reference sequence). V lost 7 bases, J lost 0 bases, and 9 bases lay in between. CDR3 size: 13 residues.

CDR3 coding DNA: TGTGCCAGCAGCCCGAACGGCGGACAGGGGGCTTTAGGGGAGCTGTTTTTT. It encodes CASSPNGGQGALGELFF. The V gene is TRBV5-6, the J gene TRBJ2-2, with 11 bases matching TRBD1. V shed 4 bases, J shed 8 bases, and the junction held 13 bases outside the gene matches. Germline CDR1 SGHDT, CDR2 YYEEEE. The CDR3 has 17 residues.

The chain employs TRBV5-1 and TRBJ2-3; 7 bases agree with TRBD1. The CDR3 sequence is 14 residues long. V dropped 4 bases and J dropped 3; count of bases not matched to a gene: 5. Germline lookup yields CDR1 SGHRS and CDR2 YFSETQ. The CDR3 reads CASSKGQITDTQYF. For the CDR3, the DNA is TGCGCCAGCAGCAAGGGACAGATTACAGATACGCAGTATTTT.

The V and J genes are TRBV6-6 and TRBJ2-7; the match to TRBD2 covers 7 bases. Trimming took 0 bases from V and 4 from J; bases not matched to a gene: 9. Germline lookup yields CDR1 MNHNY and CDR2 SVGAGI (reference sequence). This CDR3 contains 16 residues. The CDR3 DNA sequence: TGTGCCAGCAGTTACTCGAGGGGTCCAGCGGGGTACGAGCAGTACTTC. This encodes CASSYSRGPAGYEQYF.

This chain joins TRBV2 and TRBJ1-4; 10 bases are a match to TRBD1. The trim removed 8 bases at V and 7 bases at J, leaving 4 bases unmatched. Germline CDR1 and CDR2: SNHLY and FYNNEI. The CDR3 is 13 amino acids. As DNA, the CDR3 is TGTGCCAGCGGAGACAGGGGGCCTGAAAAACTGTTTTTT. As protein: CASGDRGPEKLFF.

The rearrangement links TRBV7-2 to TRBJ2-2, with 10 bases identical to TRBD1. The CDR3 is made up of 16 amino acids. From germline, CDR1 is SGHTA and CDR2 FQGNSA. V was clipped by 5 bases and J by 5 bases; unmatched bases: 8. The CDR3 here is CASSLSTGGRTGELFF. The CDR3, as DNA: TGTGCCAGCAGCCTCTCGACAGGGGGCCGAACCGGGGAGCTGTTTTTT.

The rearrangement joins TRBV4-2 to TRBJ1-5, with a weak D call TRBD1 (6 bases). The CDR3 loop spans 19 amino acids. Trimming pared 3 bases from V and 2 bases from J, leaving 23 bases between. In germline, CDR1 is LGHNA, CDR2 YNFKEQ. Here the CDR3 DNA reads TGTGCCAGCAGCCAGGTTAATTACGGGGGGGCGGGCGGCAATCAGCCCCAGCATTTT. The encoded protein is CASSQVNYGGAGGNQPQHF.

The rearrangement links TRBV4-1 to TRBJ2-7; 7 bases fit TRBD1. Unmatched junction bases numbered 12, after V lost 4 bases and J lost 0 bases. CDR1 is MGHRA, CDR2 YSYEKL, per germline. This CDR3 region has 17 residues. CDR3 sequence reads: CASSPRQGQGLSYEQYF. In DNA, the CDR3 is TGCGCCAGCAGCCCCCGACAGGGTCAGGGTCTCTCCTACGAGCAGTACTTC.

The V gene is TRBV9, the J gene TRBJ2-3; tentative D call: TRBD1 (6 bases). Germline CDR1 reads SGDLS; CDR2 reads YYNGEE. Deletions cut 5 bases from V and 0 bases from J, with 13 bases between. This CDR3 spans 15 amino acids. This CDR3 reads CASSTTGSSTDTQYF. Here the CDR3 DNA reads TGTGCCAGCAGTACGACAGGCAGTAGCACAGATACGCAGTATTTT.

The chain employs TRBV15 and TRBJ2-5; 7 bases map to TRBD2. Germline lookup yields CDR1 LNHNV and CDR2 YYDKDF (reference sequence). The CDR3 runs to 17 residues. Trimming at V came to 0 bases and at J to 2 bases, leaving 9 bases not matched to a gene. The CDR3 DNA reads TGTGCCACCAGCAGAGATGGCCTAGCGGAGTATCAAGAGACCCAGTACTTC. Encoded protein: CATSRDGLAEYQETQYF.

The rearrangement joins TRBV27 to TRBJ1-3, with D possibly matching TRBD1 (6 bases). The CDR3 extends over 16 amino acids. Germline CDR1 MNHEY, CDR2 SMNVEV (reference sequence). The V and J ends lost 0 bases and 4 bases respectively, with 13 bases between them. The CDR3 is CASSLSSPGGGNTIYF. CDR3 DNA sequence: TGTGCCAGCAGTTTATCGAGTCCGGGGGGCGGAAACACCATATATTTT.

The rearrangement links TRBV7-6 to TRBJ2-2; 12 bases align to TRBD2. Trimming at V came to 1 base and at J to 8 bases, leaving 5 bases not matched to a gene. The CDR3 has 16 residues. Germline CDR1 is SGHVS and CDR2 is FNYEAQ. In DNA, the CDR3 is TGTGCCAGCAGCTTAGAGCCTAGCGGGGGGGCAGGGGAGCTGTTTTTT. Translating it yields CASSLEPSGGAGELFF.

This chain uses TRBV7-6 with TRBJ2-1, with TRBD2 matching 12 bases. V lost 5 bases, J lost 8 bases, and 7 bases stayed unmatched. This CDR3 region has 15 residues. Germline CDR1 and CDR2: SGHVS and FNYEAQ. CDR3 bases: TGTGCCAGCAGCCACCGACTAGCGGGGGCTGATGAGCAGTTCTTC. Translation: CASSHRLAGADEQFF.

The chain couples TRBV24-1 to TRBJ2-7; D may be TRBD2 (7 bases). This CDR3 has 12 residues. CDR1 and CDR2 (germline): KGHDR, SFDVKD. The V end lost 12 bases, the J end lost 6 bases, and 17 bases lay between the germline ends. CDR3 residues: CASQGSGTEQYF. The CDR3 region has the DNA TGTGCCTCTCAGGGGAGCGGGACCGAGCAGTACTTC.

The CDR3 is CALNRVVDYGYTF. The CDR3 DNA reads TGTGCTTTGAACAGGGTCGTCGACTATGGCTACACCTTC. The chain links TRBV30 to TRBJ1-2, with D possibly matching TRBD1 (6 bases). The CDR3 length is 13 residues. Germline assignment: CDR1 GTSNPN and CDR2 SVGIG (reference sequence).

The chain employs TRBV4-1 and TRBJ2-7, with D uncertain. This CDR3 has 18 amino acids. The germline V gene encodes CDR1 MGHRA and CDR2 YSYEKL. Trimming left V 0 bases short and J 4 bases short, with 22 bases between. As DNA, the CDR3 is TGCGCCAGCAGCCAAGATCGGAGTAGAACAACCCCCTCGTACGAGCAGTACTTC. Translated: CASSQDRSRTTPSYEQYF.